These 10 T cell receptor beta chains originate from one sample sequenced in a study of blood T cell repertoires in COVID-19. Assay: immunoSEQ multiplex PCR; the TCRdb copy retains only in-frame clones and omits some. The repertoire includes fewer than 95,000 clones, approximately 79% of them detected once, and approximately 15% sits in the top ten. The sample comprised peripheral blood. Receptors were obtained from a woman over 75 with acute or convalescent COVID-19.

The rearrangement links TRBV19 to TRBJ2-3, with 7 bases that match TRBD2. The CDR3 length is 11 residues. Trimming took 11 bases from V and 10 from J; bases not matched to a gene: 9. Germline-derived CDR1 and CDR2 are LNHDA and SQIVND (reference sequence). CDR3 residues: CAAGSGASQYF. In DNA form, the CDR3 reads TGTGCCGCCGGAAGCGGGGCCTCGCAGTATTTT.

The chain uses TRBV5-5 and TRBJ1-5, with 12 bases lining up with TRBD1. CDR3 size: 18 residues. V lost 3 bases and J lost 2; bases outside the gene matches: 9. Per the germline V gene, CDR1 is SGHKS and CDR2 is YYEKEE (reference sequence). The DNA of the CDR3 is TGTGCCAGCAGCTCCGGGACAGGGGGCTTCATACGCAATCAGCCCCAGCATTTT. Translating gives CASSSGTGGFIRNQPQHF.

The V gene is TRBV28, the J gene TRBJ1-2, with unresolved D. This CDR3 contains 14 residues. The V end was cut by 5 bases, the J end by 1 base, with 11 bases between. Per germline, CDR1 MDHEN and CDR2 SYDVKM. CDR3 in amino acids: CASSQIPVNYGYTF. The CDR3 nucleotides read TGTGCCAGCAGTCAAATCCCGGTTAACTATGGCTACACCTTC.

The chain links TRBV27 to TRBJ2-1, with 8 bases fitting TRBD1. This CDR3 spans 15 amino acids. In germline, CDR1 is MNHEY, CDR2 SMNVEV (reference sequence). V lost 4 bases to trimming and J lost 2 bases; unmatched junction nucleotides: 4. CDR3 sequence reads: CASSSLTGAYNEQFF. CDR3 nucleotide sequence: TGTGCCAGCAGTTCCCTGACAGGGGCCTACAATGAGCAGTTCTTC.

A few counts support this clone. This chain joins TRBV6-5 and TRBJ1-2, with 10 bases aligning to TRBD1. The CDR3 loop spans 14 amino acids. Germline CDR1 MNHEY, CDR2 SVGAGI. The V segment lost 4 bases and the J segment 10 bases; nucleotides outside the gene matches: 9. The CDR3 sequence is CASSSTDRGPLYTF. In nucleotides, the CDR3 is TGTGCCAGCAGTTCCACCGACAGGGGGCCCCTCTACACCTTC.

The chain combines TRBV29-1 with TRBJ2-3; TRBD2 might be the D (5 bases). CDR1 is SQVTM, CDR2 ANQGSEA, per germline. The CDR3 runs 13 residues. The ends were cut back, 7 bases at V and 2 bases at J, with 13 bases in the middle. This CDR3 is CSGRNRVTDTQYF. The CDR3 DNA follows: TGCAGCGGGAGGAACAGAGTCACAGATACGCAGTATTTT.

This clone was seen many times. The chain couples TRBV11-3 to TRBJ1-5, with 12 bases aligning to TRBD1. The CDR3 extends over 19 amino acids. Looked up from germline, CDR1 is SGHNT and CDR2 is YENEEA. The junction had 11 bases not matched to a gene; V was cut back by 3 bases and J by 2 bases. DNA for the CDR3: TGTGCCAGCAGCTTGACCGGGACAGGGGGCGGGATGGGCAATCAGCCCCAGCATTTT. It yields the protein CASSLTGTGGGMGNQPQHF.

This chain connects TRBV29-1 to TRBJ2-7, with 9 bases matching TRBD1. Germline values: CDR1 SQVTM, CDR2 ANQGSEA. Trimming cost V 8 bases and J 5 bases; bases outside gene matches: 13. The CDR3 contains 14 residues. In nucleotides, the CDR3 is TGCAGCATGTGTAAGGGACAGGGTAACCACGAGCAGTACTTC. The encoded protein is CSMCKGQGNHEQYF.

The chain couples TRBV5-1 to TRBJ1-1; perhaps TRBD1 as D (5 bases). Germline V gene data show CDR1 as SGHRS and CDR2 as YFSETQ. This CDR3 is 13 amino acids long. V lost 3 bases, J lost 1 base, and 7 bases lay in between. CDR3 sequence reads: CASSSQGNTEAFF. The CDR3 DNA is TGCGCCAGCAGCTCTCAGGGGAACACTGAAGCTTTCTTT.

The V and J genes are TRBV3-1 (or the pseudogene TRBV3-2) and TRBJ1-2; D is undetermined. Germline-derived CDR1 and CDR2 are LGHDT and YNNKEL (reference sequence). The CDR3 totals 13 residues. V was shortened by 3 bases and J by 7 bases, with 12 bases between the two germline ends. The CDR3 nucleotides are TGTGCCAGCAGCCACATTTCCGGTGGTGGCTACACCTTC. This translates into CASSHISGGGYTF.